The TCR beta chain described here comes from a study of blood T cell repertoires in COVID-19. Measured with immunoSEQ multiplex PCR; TCRdb has only the in-frame clones, and not every one. The sample lists 170,000 or so clones; roughly 84% were seen once. The sample taken for sequencing was peripheral blood. The clonotype was recovered from a woman in her 40s with COVID-19, enrolled during active disease.

This chain's CDR3 is CASSRAQGQPQHF. The CDR3 bases are TGCGCCAGCAGCCGCGCTCAGGGCCAGCCCCAGCATTTT. The rearrangement links TRBV4-1 to TRBJ1-5, with a tentative D call TRBD1 (5 bases). Per the germline V gene, CDR1 is MGHRA and CDR2 is YSYEKL. Between the trimmed V and J ends, which lost 4 bases and 7 bases, there was a span of 11 bases. The CDR3 covers 13 residues.